This is a list of T cell receptor beta chains from one sample in a study of blood T cell repertoires in COVID-19. The data were produced by immunoSEQ multiplex PCR, yet TCRdb's version contains in-frame clones alone and is incomplete. This table has about 100,000 clones, approximately 92% appearing once. The material sequenced was peripheral blood. Receptor source: a man over 45 with active COVID-19. Both conserved end residues are part of each CDR3. The D gene is left open where the match is weak. Rows give clone size only sometimes, using once, few, many, or a class for an expanded clone.

TRBJ2-7 17 TRBV9 TRBD2 - CASSPGTSGRGAREQYF TGTGCCAGCAGTCCCGGGACTAGCGGGAGAGGGGCACGCGAGCAGTACTTC
TRBJ2-5 15 TRBV5-4 - - CASSLRTGRAETQYF TGTGCCAGCAGCCTCAGGACAGGGAGGGCAGAGACCCAGTACTTC
TRBJ1-5 13 TRBV18 TRBD1 - CASSTGGDQPQHF TGTGCCAGCTCGACAGGGGGGGATCAGCCCCAGCATTTT
TRBJ2-1 16 TRBV4-2 TRBD2 - CASSQDIAGAYNEQFF TGTGCCAGCAGCCAAGATATAGCGGGAGCCTACAATGAGCAGTTCTTC
TRBJ2-1 11 TRBV30 - - CAWGQFNEQFF TGTGCCTGGGGTCAATTTAATGAGCAGTTCTTC
TRBJ2-7 13 TRBV28 - - CATTRGNHYEQYF TGTGCCACCACTAGGGGGAACCACTACGAGCAGTACTTC
TRBJ2-7 13 TRBV28 TRBD2 - CASSLRENYEQYF TGTGCCAGCAGTTTGCGGGAGAACTACGAGCAGTACTTC
TRBJ2-2 18 TRBV23-1 TRBD1 - CASSQSRRGLSNTGELFF TGCGCCAGCAGTCAGTCGCGCAGGGGGCTTTCGAACACCGGGGAGCTGTTTTTT
TRBJ2-7 16 TRBV2 - - CASSGPDRRGSYEQYF TGTGCCAGCAGTGGGCCGGACAGGAGGGGCTCCTACGAGCAGTACTTC
TRBJ2-1 18 TRBV11-2 - - CASSLYSGSSLSYNEQFF TGTGCCAGCAGCTTATATTCAGGGTCCAGTCTTTCCTACAATGAGCAGTTCTTC
TRBJ1-2 16 TRBV2 - - CASTEVHIGGANGYTF TGTGCCAGCACCGAAGTCCATATTGGGGGCGCGAATGGCTACACCTTC
TRBJ1-1 13 TRBV20-1 - - CSASLQRGTEAFF TGCAGTGCTAGTTTGCAGAGAGGCACTGAAGCTTTCTTT
TRBJ2-7 15 TRBV5-1 TRBD2 - CASSPGTSGTYEQYF TGCGCCAGCAGCCCCGGGACTAGCGGCACCTACGAGCAGTACTTC
TRBJ2-7 14 TRBV10-3 - medium-sized CAISESALFYEQYF TGTGCCATCAGTGAGTCCGCCCTATTTTACGAGCAGTACTTC
TRBJ2-7 13 TRBV7-9 - - CASTIHGVNEQYF TGTGCCAGCACCATTCACGGGGTTAACGAGCAGTACTTC
TRBJ2-7 15 TRBV19 TRBD1 - CASSPGTGNLEEQYF TGTGCCAGTAGTCCAGGGACAGGGAATCTGGAAGAGCAGTACTTC
TRBJ2-7 16 TRBV6-6 TRBD2 - CASSYSAGGPAYEQYF TGTGCCAGCAGTTACTCAGCGGGAGGGCCTGCCTACGAGCAGTACTTC
TRBJ2-1 15 TRBV7-9 TRBD2 once CASSPRSGKMYEQFF TGTGCCAGCAGCCCCCGGAGCGGGAAAATGTATGAGCAGTTCTTC
TRBJ1-5 14 TRBV27 - - CASSLYGPNQPQHF TGTGCCAGCAGTTTATATGGCCCCAATCAGCCCCAGCATTTT
TRBJ1-6 12 TRBV28 - - CASGRVGSPLHF TGTGCCAGCGGGAGGGTAGGGTCACCCCTCCACTTT
TRBJ2-7 13 TRBV11-3 TRBD2 - CASSFLAGYEQYF TGTGCCAGCAGCTTTCTAGCGGGATACGAGCAGTACTTC
TRBJ2-7 15 TRBV7-2 - - CASSLGTRSSYEQYF TGTGCCAGCAGCTTAGGAACGCGTAGCTCCTACGAGCAGTACTTC
TRBJ2-7 13 TRBV30 TRBD2 - CAWTPGTTYEQYF TGTGCCTGGACCCCCGGGACTACCTACGAGCAGTACTTC
TRBJ2-5 14 TRBV7-7 TRBD2 - CASSPAGSTGTQYF TGTGCTAGCAGCCCAGCGGGATCCACGGGGACCCAGTACTTC
TRBJ1-2 12 TRBV24-1 - - CATSDPNYGYTF TGTGCCACCAGTGATCCGAACTATGGCTACACCTTC
TRBJ2-1 15 TRBV9 TRBD1 - CASSRTGEVYNEQFF TGTGCCAGCAGCCGAACAGGGGAAGTCTACAATGAGCAGTTCTTC
TRBJ2-1 19 TRBV27 - - CASSFAGAGVGLASIEQFF TGTGCCAGCAGTTTTGCGGGGGCTGGAGTGGGGCTAGCTTCCATCGAGCAGTTCTTC
TRBJ2-5 15 TRBV24-1 - - CATSGIWDKQETQYF TGTGCCACCAGTGGCATTTGGGACAAGCAAGAGACCCAGTACTTC
TRBJ2-1 16 TRBV2 TRBD2 - CASSAEVLAGGGEQFF TGTGCCAGCAGCGCCGAGGTCTTAGCGGGAGGTGGGGAGCAGTTCTTC
TRBJ2-3 14 TRBV10-2 TRBD2 - CASNDGRGTDTQYF TGCGCCAGCAATGATGGGAGGGGAACAGATACGCAGTATTTT
TRBJ1-2 13 TRBV12-3/TRBV12-4 TRBD1 once CASSFTGGYGYTF TGTGCCAGCAGTTTCACAGGGGGATATGGCTACACCTTC
TRBJ1-2 13 TRBV7-3 TRBD1 - CASSRTGDGGYTF TGTGCCAGCAGCCGGACAGGGGATGGCGGCTACACCTTC
TRBJ1-2 14 TRBV5-6 - - CASSSSGQHIGYTF TGTGCCAGCAGCTCTTCAGGACAGCACATTGGCTACACCTTC
TRBJ2-3 14 TRBV5-1 TRBD2 - CASSLAREEDTQYF TGCGCCAGCAGCTTGGCGCGGGAGGAGGATACGCAGTATTTT
TRBJ1-1 13 TRBV19 TRBD1 - CASSTRQGGEAFF TGTGCCAGTAGTACCCGACAGGGGGGTGAAGCTTTCTTT
TRBJ1-4 18 TRBV7-8 - - CASTLRGARVTTNEKLFF TGTGCCAGCACCCTTAGGGGCGCCAGGGTGACAACTAATGAAAAACTGTTTTTT